The entry below describes one T cell receptor beta chain. Its antigen target is currently unknown. No base-level quality is on record; no much larger clone is a single base apart. These reads were obtained on an Illumina HiSeq 2500. Quantitative 5'-RACE with molecular barcodes was used to prepare TCR beta libraries. The original methods were these. A new computational method, built on a probabilistic model of VDJ rearrangement, was used to identify disease-linked TCR variants. The public reads were run again by TCRdb, first through fastp at Q25 and then through MiXCR, and only productive beta chains were kept. CDR3 protein sequences are deduplicated, and each keeps its most common genes and DNA. The V and J calls were determined by TCRdb, not by the authors. Across this sample there are a few hundred thousand distinct CDR3 sequences, with 15% to 20% seen only once. The ten largest clones capture under 40% of the sample.

These data come from a study of CD8 T cells in ankylosing spondylitis (dated 2017 in TCRdb). Notes on the research overall: The study profiled T cell receptor beta repertoires in healthy donors and ankylosing spondylitis patients to find disease-linked TCR variants. The full study cohort was made up of about two dozen ankylosing spondylitis patients and around 100 healthy donors. Peripheral blood was sampled, and synovial fluid was also collected from ankylosing spondylitis patients. Beyond this particular receptor, the publication reports: Blood from ankylosing spondylitis patients appeared to be characterized by a TCR beta motif composed of several highly homologous amino acid variants. The disease-linked clones were reported to be significantly enriched in matched synovial fluid samples from ankylosing spondylitis patients. Some motif variants had previously been reported in the synovial fluid and blood of reactive arthritis patients, which suggests shared mechanisms of disease initiation. The disease-linked clones showed a CD8+ phenotype and occurred at relatively low frequencies in peripheral blood.

Relative to germline, V is 6 bases shorter and J is 5 bases shorter, with 17 bases between their ends. The CDR3 contains 15 residues, cysteine and phenylalanine counted. The retained sequence is limited to the CDR3, 45 bases, with the frame set at the first base. From a lookup of the germline V gene, CDR1 and CDR2 are ENHRY and SYGVKD. Recombination joined TRBV10-3 with TRBJ2-1; possibly the D gene is TRBD2, per 7 matching bases. The clonotype comes from a male donor with ankylosing spondylitis or in good health (not recorded which). The specimen sequenced was blood, either unsorted or a sorted T cell fraction (not recorded which). This receptor has the CDR3 CAISHGGAGDNEQFF. The DNA sequence follows: TGTGCCATCAGCCATGGGGGGGCCGGGGACAATGAGCAGTTCTTC.